This entry features one T cell receptor beta chain sequence. The target antigen is unknown. This sample stems from a study of shared clonotypes between healthy human individuals. Overall study: With ages of 18 to 49, the donors were a couple of women and a few men. The study, taken as a whole, reports: Sharing across four donors was seen in 4.5% to 5.5% of naive CD4 clonotypes.

This CDR3 contains 16 residues. With 4 bases clipped from V and 7 bases from J, the junction kept 13 bases outside the gene matches. Germline CDR1 SEHNR, CDR2 FQNEAQ (reference sequence). Method: immunoSEQ multiplex PCR; TCRdb's copy keeps in-frame clones and lacks some. The sample lists millions of clones, about 92% occurring once. V gene TRBV7-9 combines with J gene TRBJ2-1, with 7 bases lining up with TRBD1. Sequencing was performed on naive CD4+ T cells from PBMCs. The subset here: CD45RA+ positively selected. This receptor was taken from a man aged 18-30 years in good health. Some clones in this sample may be carry-over from other donors' samples. The CDR3 reads CASSSPLRNRGNEQFF. DNA of the CDR3: TGTGCCAGCAGCTCGCCACTCCGAAACAGGGGAAATGAGCAGTTCTTC.